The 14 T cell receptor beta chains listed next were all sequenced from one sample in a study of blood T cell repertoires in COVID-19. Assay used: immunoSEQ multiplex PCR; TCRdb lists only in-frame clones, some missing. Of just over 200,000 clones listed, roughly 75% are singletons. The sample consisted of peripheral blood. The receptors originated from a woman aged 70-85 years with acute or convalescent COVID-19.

The CDR3 here is CATGDRDVYEQYF. In DNA form, the CDR3 reads TGTGCCACCGGGGACAGGGATGTTTACGAGCAGTACTTC. The chain has TRBV10-3 and TRBJ2-7; 9 bases are a match to TRBD1. The CDR3 has 13 amino acids. Germline loops: CDR1 ENHRY, CDR2 SYGVKD. The V segment lost 10 bases and the J segment 4 bases; nucleotides outside the gene matches: 8.

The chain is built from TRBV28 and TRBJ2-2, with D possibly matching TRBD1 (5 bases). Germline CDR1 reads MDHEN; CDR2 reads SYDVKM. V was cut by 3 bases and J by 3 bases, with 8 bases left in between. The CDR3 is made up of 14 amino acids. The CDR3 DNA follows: TGTGCCAGCAGTTTGACAGAGTACACCGGGGAGCTGTTTTTT. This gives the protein CASSLTEYTGELFF.

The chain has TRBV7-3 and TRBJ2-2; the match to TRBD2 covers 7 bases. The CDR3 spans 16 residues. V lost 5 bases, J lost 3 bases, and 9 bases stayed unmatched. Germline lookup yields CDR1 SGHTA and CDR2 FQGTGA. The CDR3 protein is CASSDSSGADTGELFF. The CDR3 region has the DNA TGTGCCAGCAGCGATTCTAGCGGAGCGGACACCGGGGAGCTGTTTTTT.

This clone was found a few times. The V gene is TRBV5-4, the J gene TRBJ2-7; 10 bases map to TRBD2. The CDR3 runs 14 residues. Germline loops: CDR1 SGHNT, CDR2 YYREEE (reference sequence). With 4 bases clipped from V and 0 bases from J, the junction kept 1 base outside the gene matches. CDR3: CASSRTSGSYEQYF. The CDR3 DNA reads TGTGCCAGCAGCAGGACTAGCGGCTCCTACGAGCAGTACTTC.

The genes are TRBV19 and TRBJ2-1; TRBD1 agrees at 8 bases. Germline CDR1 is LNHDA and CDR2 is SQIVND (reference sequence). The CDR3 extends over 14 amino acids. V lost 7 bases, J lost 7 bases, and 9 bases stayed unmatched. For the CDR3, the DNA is TGTGCCAGTAATATCAAGACAGGGGTGAATGAGCAGTTCTTC. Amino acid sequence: CASNIKTGVNEQFF.

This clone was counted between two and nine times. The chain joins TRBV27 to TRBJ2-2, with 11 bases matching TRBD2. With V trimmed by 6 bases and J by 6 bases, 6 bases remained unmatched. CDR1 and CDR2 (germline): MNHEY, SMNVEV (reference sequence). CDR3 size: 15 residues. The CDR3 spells CASSFSGRAAGELFF. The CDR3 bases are TGTGCCAGCAGCTTTAGCGGGAGGGCCGCCGGGGAGCTGTTTTTT.

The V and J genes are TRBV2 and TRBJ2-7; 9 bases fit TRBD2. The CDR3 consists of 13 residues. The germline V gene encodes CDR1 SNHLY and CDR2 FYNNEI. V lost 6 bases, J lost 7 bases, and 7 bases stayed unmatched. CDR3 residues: CASRAGGPWEQYF. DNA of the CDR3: TGTGCCAGCAGGGCGGGAGGGCCTTGGGAGCAGTACTTC. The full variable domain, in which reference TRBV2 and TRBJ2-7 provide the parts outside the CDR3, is EPEVTQTPSHQVTQMGQEVILRCVPISNHLYFYWYRQILGQKVEFLVSFYNNEISEKSEIFDDQFSVERPDGSNFTLKIRSTKLEDSAMYFCASRAGGPWEQYFGPGTRLTVT.

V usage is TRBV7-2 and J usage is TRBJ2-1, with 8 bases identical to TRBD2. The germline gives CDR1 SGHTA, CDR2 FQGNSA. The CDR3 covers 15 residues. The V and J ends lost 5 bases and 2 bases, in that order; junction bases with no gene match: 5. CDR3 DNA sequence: TGTGCCAGCAGCCCCCGGGGGGGGGCCTACAATGAGCAGTTCTTC. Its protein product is CASSPRGGAYNEQFF.

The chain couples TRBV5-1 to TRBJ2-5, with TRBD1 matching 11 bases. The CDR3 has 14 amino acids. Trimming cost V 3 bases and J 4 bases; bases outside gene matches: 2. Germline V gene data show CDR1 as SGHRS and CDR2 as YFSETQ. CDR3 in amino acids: CASSWGQGVETQYF. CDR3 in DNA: TGCGCCAGCAGCTGGGGACAGGGGGTAGAGACCCAGTACTTC.

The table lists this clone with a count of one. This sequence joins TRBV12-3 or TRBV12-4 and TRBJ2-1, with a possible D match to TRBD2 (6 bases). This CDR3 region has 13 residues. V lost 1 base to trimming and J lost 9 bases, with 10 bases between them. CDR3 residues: CASSLGLVVEQFF. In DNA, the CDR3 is TGTGCCAGCAGTTTAGGACTAGTGGTTGAGCAGTTCTTC.

This CDR3 reads CASSLDRANTGELFF. In nucleotides, the CDR3 is TGTGCCAGCAGCCTGGACAGGGCGAACACCGGGGAGCTGTTTTTT. The chain carries TRBV2 and TRBJ2-2; TRBD1 aligns across 8 bases. The CDR3 has 15 amino acids. Germline V lookup: CDR1 SNHLY, CDR2 FYNNEI. After removal of 6 bases from V and 0 bases from J, the junction contained 3 bases not matched to a gene.

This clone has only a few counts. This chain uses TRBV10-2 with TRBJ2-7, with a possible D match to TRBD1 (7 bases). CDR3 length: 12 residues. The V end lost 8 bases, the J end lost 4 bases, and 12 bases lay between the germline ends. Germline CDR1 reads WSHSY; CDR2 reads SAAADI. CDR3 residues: CASGAGGYEQYF. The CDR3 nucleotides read TGCGCCAGCGGGGCAGGGGGGTACGAGCAGTACTTC.

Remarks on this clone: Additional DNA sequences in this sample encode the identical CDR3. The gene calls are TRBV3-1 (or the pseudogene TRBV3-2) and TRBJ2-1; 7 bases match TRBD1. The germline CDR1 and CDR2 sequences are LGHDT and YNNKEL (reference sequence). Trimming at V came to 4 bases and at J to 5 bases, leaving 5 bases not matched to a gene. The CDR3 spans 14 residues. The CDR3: CASSPRDRDNEQFF. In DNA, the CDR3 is TGTGCCAGCAGCCCCCGGGACAGAGACAATGAGCAGTTCTTC.

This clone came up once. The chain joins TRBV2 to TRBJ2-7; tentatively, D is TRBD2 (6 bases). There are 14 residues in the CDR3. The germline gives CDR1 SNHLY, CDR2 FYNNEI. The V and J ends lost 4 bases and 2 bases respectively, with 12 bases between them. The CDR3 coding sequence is TGTGCCAGCAGTGGGGGACTGGGTCCCTACGAGCAGTACTTC. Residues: CASSGGLGPYEQYF.